One and the same sample provided the 27 T cell receptor beta chains below, sequenced in a study of blood T cell repertoires in COVID-19 (dated by TCRdb to the early 2020s). Libraries were built with the immunoSEQ multiplex PCR assay. The immuneACCESS repertoire file appears here via TCRdb, limited to in-frame rearrangements. These files lack a portion of the clones; in checked studies, under half of the deficit traces to unresolved V genes, and the cause of the others is not known. Within this sample are about 300,000 clones, with 88% of them counted one time only. The ten largest clones add up to roughly 7% of the sample. The sample taken for sequencing was peripheral blood. These receptors were obtained from a woman younger than 45 who had recovered from COVID-19.

The rearrangement uses TRBV5-1 and TRBJ1-4; D is perhaps TRBD1 (5 bases). Germline values: CDR1 SGHRS, CDR2 YFSETQ. With 4 bases removed from V and 8 bases from J, the gap between germline ends came to 15 bases. This CDR3 has 14 amino acids. The CDR3 DNA reads as TGCGCCAGCAGCCCGGGGGGAGGAATAGAAAAACTGTTTTTT. Protein product: CASSPGGGIEKLFF.

The chain joins TRBV10-3 to TRBJ2-1; the D gene is possibly TRBD2 (7 bases). There are 14 residues in the CDR3. The germline gives CDR1 ENHRY, CDR2 SYGVKD. V lost 0 bases and J 6 bases, leaving 9 bases between the germline ends. As DNA, the CDR3 is TGTGCCATCAGTGAGTCGGGAGGGGGCAATGAGCAGTTCTTC. Amino acid sequence: CAISESGGGNEQFF.

J is TRBJ2-7 and V is TRBV28; D possibly corresponds to TRBD2 (6 bases). Germline V gene sequence: CDR1 MDHEN, CDR2 SYDVKM. V was cut by 4 bases and J by 0 bases, with 13 bases left in between. The CDR3 runs to 15 residues. The CDR3 bases are TGTGCCAGCAGTTCCCTTTCCGGGAGCTCCTACGAGCAGTACTTC. Its protein product is CASSSLSGSSYEQYF.

The V call is TRBV4-2, the J call TRBJ1-1; tentative D call: TRBD1 (5 bases). V lost 4 bases and J 0 bases, leaving 12 bases between the germline ends. Germline V gene sequence: CDR1 LGHNA, CDR2 YNFKEQ. There are 15 residues in the CDR3. CDR3 in DNA: TGTGCCAGCAGCCTAAACCCGGGGGTGAACACTGAAGCTTTCTTT. This translates into CASSLNPGVNTEAFF.

The chain combines TRBV30 with TRBJ1-4; no definite D call. Germline assignment: CDR1 GTSNPN and CDR2 SVGIG (reference sequence). Trimming stripped 0 bases from V and 11 bases from J, with 10 bases between. The CDR3 runs 12 residues. The CDR3 DNA sequence: TGTGCCTGGAGTGTATCCGGTTGGAAACTGTTTTTT. Its protein is CAWSVSGWKLFF. The full variable domain, completed using reference TRBV30 and TRBJ1-4, is SQTIHQWPATLVQPVGSPLSLECTVEGTSNPNLYWYRQAAGRGLQLLFYSVGIGQISSEVPQNLSASRPQDRQFILSSKKLLLSDSGFYLCAWSVSGWKLFFGSGTQLSVL.

As concerns this clone: The identical CDR3 is also encoded by other nucleotide sequences in the sample. The chain employs TRBV2 and TRBJ1-1; no firm D call. The CDR3 covers 13 residues. V was trimmed by 8 bases and J by 0 bases, leaving 10 bases between them. Germline V gene data show CDR1 as SNHLY and CDR2 as FYNNEI. The CDR3 DNA reads TGTGCCAGCCGCCGCACATTGAACACTGAAGCTTTCTTT. This encodes CASRRTLNTEAFF.

The chain joins TRBV11-2 to TRBJ2-2; 15 bases line up with TRBD2. Germline V gene sequence: CDR1 SGHAT, CDR2 FQNNGV. This CDR3 has 18 amino acids. V was clipped by 5 bases and J by 6 bases; unmatched bases: 10. This chain's CDR3 is CASSTGLAGGSGAGELFF. In DNA, the CDR3 is TGTGCCAGCAGCACAGGACTAGCGGGGGGGTCCGGGGCCGGGGAGCTGTTTTTT. The whole variable domain, filled in from reference TRBV11-2 and TRBJ2-2, reads EAGVAQSPRYKIIEKRQSVAFWCNPISGHATLYWYQQILGQGPKLLIQFQNNGVVDDSQLPKDRFSAERLKGVDSTLKIQPAKLEDSAVYLCASSTGLAGGSGAGELFFGEGSRLTVL.

The chain recombines TRBV6-5 with TRBJ1-2; 8 bases fit TRBD1. Germline V gene sequence: CDR1 MNHEY, CDR2 SVGAGI. This CDR3 is built from 14 residues. In DNA, the CDR3 is TGTGCAGGCGGACAGGGCCTATTCCACTATGGCTACACCTTC. Translation: CAGGQGLFHYGYTF.

The chain uses TRBV28 and TRBJ1-1; no firm D call. The ends were cut back, 6 bases at V and 1 base at J, with 12 bases in the middle. Germline V gene lookup returns CDR1 MDHEN and CDR2 SYDVKM. The CDR3 totals 14 residues. Here the CDR3 DNA reads TGTGCCAGCAGGCGGGGAGGGCCGAACACTGAAGCTTTCTTT. Its translation is CASRRGGPNTEAFF.

V usage is TRBV30 and J usage is TRBJ1-4, with 8 bases identical to TRBD1. This CDR3 region has 15 residues. Germline assignment: CDR1 GTSNPN and CDR2 SVGIG (reference sequence). J lost 7 bases, V lost 3 bases, and 10 bases had no gene match. CDR3 nucleotide sequence: TGTGCCTGGAGCCCCCTTCAGGGGGCGAGTGAAAAACTGTTTTTT. Translation gives CAWSPLQGASEKLFF.

The V and J genes are TRBV6-2 or TRBV6-3 and TRBJ1-5; D gene uncertain. CDR1 is MNHEY and CDR2 is SVGEGT in the germline V gene. The CDR3 runs 14 residues. The V and J ends lost 0 bases and 4 bases respectively, with 7 bases between them. The CDR3, as DNA: TGTGCCAGCAGTTACTCTGGCGGAAATCAGCCCCAGCATTTT. Its protein product is CASSYSGGNQPQHF.

This chain joins TRBV6-5 and TRBJ2-1, with 7 bases identical to TRBD1. J lost 4 bases, V lost 5 bases, and 8 bases had no gene match. The germline V gene encodes CDR1 MNHEY and CDR2 SVGAGI. CDR3 length: 15 residues. Here the CDR3 reads CASSKRGQLYNEQFF. Here the CDR3 DNA reads TGTGCCAGCAGTAAAAGGGGGCAGCTATACAATGAGCAGTTCTTC.

The chain couples TRBV6-1 to TRBJ1-2; the match to TRBD1 covers 9 bases. Germline V lookup: CDR1 MNHNS, CDR2 SASEGT. This CDR3 has 18 residues. Trimming removed 1 base from V and 1 base from J; junction bases left unmatched: 10. CDR3: CASSEVRTGAHFNYGYTF. As DNA, the CDR3 is TGTGCCAGCAGTGAAGTTCGGACAGGGGCCCACTTTAACTATGGCTACACCTTC.

The V gene is TRBV9, the J gene TRBJ1-2, with D perhaps TRBD1 (6 bases). Trimming stripped 4 bases from V and 0 bases from J, with 16 bases between. The germline V gene has CDR1 SGDLS and CDR2 YYNGEE. The CDR3 contains 16 residues. CDR3 sequence: CASSPSKGDPNYGYTF. In DNA, the CDR3 is TGTGCCAGCAGCCCTAGTAAGGGGGATCCTAACTATGGCTACACCTTC.

The table lists this clone with a count of one. This chain links TRBV5-6 with TRBJ1-2; possible D gene TRBD1, 5 bases. The CDR3 covers 12 residues. Germline lookup yields CDR1 SGHDT and CDR2 YYEEEE. V lost 4 bases to trimming and J lost 5 bases, with 9 bases between them. The CDR3 spells CASSTGPYGYTF. The CDR3 DNA follows: TGTGCCAGCAGCACAGGACCATATGGCTACACCTTC.

The chain combines TRBV7-6 with TRBJ2-7; 9 bases line up with TRBD1. The CDR3 length is 16 residues. Germline loops: CDR1 SGHVS, CDR2 FNYEAQ. V gave up 5 bases and J gave up 7 bases; unmatched junction bases: 15. CDR3 sequence reads: CASSPRPGTGFWEQYF. The CDR3 coding sequence is TGTGCCAGCAGCCCCCGGCCGGGGACAGGGTTTTGGGAGCAGTACTTC.

The chain combines TRBV9 with TRBJ2-2, with 11 bases aligning to TRBD2. CDR1 SGDLS and CDR2 YYNGEE come from the germline V gene. The CDR3 length is 17 residues. J lost 6 bases, V lost 3 bases, and 10 bases had no gene match. The chain's CDR3 is CASSAPSSGGASGELFF. The CDR3 coding sequence is TGTGCCAGCAGCGCCCCAAGTAGCGGGGGGGCGTCCGGGGAGCTGTTTTTT.

CDR3 sequence reads: CASSPGLAGGRLSSYNEQFF. The CDR3 region has the DNA TGTGCCAGCAGTCCCGGACTAGCGGGGGGCCGTCTCAGCTCCTACAATGAGCAGTTCTTC. The rearrangement uses TRBV27 and TRBJ2-1; 14 positions match TRBD2. CDR1 is MNHEY, CDR2 SMNVEV, per germline (reference sequence). With V trimmed by 5 bases and J by 0 bases, 12 bases remained unmatched. The length of the CDR3 is 20 residues.

The chain joins TRBV7-8 to TRBJ1-6, with 7 bases fitting TRBD1. Germline assignment: CDR1 SGHVS and CDR2 FQNEAQ. Losses at the gene ends were 6 bases for V and 0 bases for J; bases not matched to a gene: 11. The CDR3 runs 18 residues. CDR3 amino acids: CASSQTPGQSSYNSPLHF. As DNA, the CDR3 is TGTGCCAGCAGTCAAACCCCGGGACAGAGCTCCTATAATTCACCCCTCCACTTT.

This clone was detected once. The J gene is TRBJ1-2, the V gene TRBV10-3; tentatively, D is TRBD1 (6 bases). The CDR3 sequence is 12 residues long. Trimming took off 10 bases at V and 4 bases at J, with 13 bases between the two ends. Looked up from germline, CDR1 is ENHRY and CDR2 is SYGVKD. The CDR3 nucleotides read TGTGCCAGCGGACAGCCTCTCTATGGCTACACCTTC. Amino acids: CASGQPLYGYTF.

The DNA for the CDR3 is TGTGCCAGCAGCGTCAACAGGGAAAGCTCCTACAATGAGCAGTTCTTC. It is translated as CASSVNRESSYNEQFF. This chain joins TRBV7-9 and TRBJ2-1, with D possibly being TRBD1 (6 bases). This CDR3 contains 16 residues. Trimming cost V 5 bases and J 0 bases, with 14 bases left between them. Germline-derived CDR1 and CDR2 are SEHNR and FQNEAQ (reference sequence).

The chain joins TRBV30 to TRBJ1-6, with TRBD1 matching over 8 bases. V lost 3 bases to trimming and J lost 2 bases; unmatched junction nucleotides: 6. CDR3 length equals 16 residues. Looked up from germline, CDR1 is GTSNPN and CDR2 is SVGIG (reference sequence). This chain's CDR3 is CAWRRQGTTYNSPLHF. CDR3 nucleotide sequence: TGTGCCTGGAGGCGACAGGGGACAACCTATAATTCACCCCTCCACTTT.

The chain uses TRBV7-8 and TRBJ1-2; TRBD1 matches at 12 bases. The CDR3 consists of 17 residues. J was trimmed by 7 bases and V by 5 bases; bases with no gene match: 14. Germline V gives CDR1 SGHVS, CDR2 FQNEAQ. The CDR3 coding sequence is TGTGCCAGCAGCCCCAGCCGCGAGGGACAGGGGGCGGGTGGCTACACCTTC. Encoded protein: CASSPSREGQGAGGYTF.

This chain uses TRBV4-1 with TRBJ2-7; 10 positions match TRBD1. CDR3 length: 16 amino acids. The V and J ends lost 1 base and 6 bases, in that order; junction bases with no gene match: 9. Germline V CDR1 and CDR2: MGHRA, YSYEKL. The CDR3 loop reads CASSQVLGQGISEQYF. The DNA for the CDR3 is TGCGCCAGCAGCCAAGTTCTGGGACAGGGGATTAGCGAGCAGTACTTC.

About this clone itself: The same CDR3 also results from other DNA sequences found in this sample. The V gene is TRBV5-1, the J gene TRBJ1-1, with a weak D call TRBD1 (6 bases). CDR3 length: 14 amino acids. CDR1 is SGHRS and CDR2 is YFSETQ in the germline V gene. The V and J ends lost 5 bases and 0 bases respectively, with 11 bases between them. The CDR3 reads CASSPGHLNTEAFF. As DNA, the CDR3 is TGCGCCAGCAGTCCGGGACACCTGAACACTGAAGCTTTCTTT.

This clone has just one count. The CDR3 region has the DNA TGTGCCAGCTCACCACCGCTAGGCGATGAGCAGTTCTTC. It specifies CASSPPLGDEQFF. The chain employs TRBV18 and TRBJ2-1; D remains ambiguous. CDR1 is KGHSH, CDR2 LQKENI, per germline. The CDR3 length is 13 residues. V was pared by 0 bases and J by 8 bases, with 8 bases between.

The chain combines TRBV4-1 with TRBJ1-1, with D maybe TRBD1 (6 bases). The ends were cut back, 1 base at V and 4 bases at J, with 16 bases in the middle. CDR3 size: 16 residues. Germline V gives CDR1 MGHRA, CDR2 YSYEKL. The CDR3, as DNA: TGCGCCAGCAGCCAAGCTGGACAGTCAGCGGCCACTGAAGCTTTCTTT. Its translation: CASSQAGQSAATEAFF.